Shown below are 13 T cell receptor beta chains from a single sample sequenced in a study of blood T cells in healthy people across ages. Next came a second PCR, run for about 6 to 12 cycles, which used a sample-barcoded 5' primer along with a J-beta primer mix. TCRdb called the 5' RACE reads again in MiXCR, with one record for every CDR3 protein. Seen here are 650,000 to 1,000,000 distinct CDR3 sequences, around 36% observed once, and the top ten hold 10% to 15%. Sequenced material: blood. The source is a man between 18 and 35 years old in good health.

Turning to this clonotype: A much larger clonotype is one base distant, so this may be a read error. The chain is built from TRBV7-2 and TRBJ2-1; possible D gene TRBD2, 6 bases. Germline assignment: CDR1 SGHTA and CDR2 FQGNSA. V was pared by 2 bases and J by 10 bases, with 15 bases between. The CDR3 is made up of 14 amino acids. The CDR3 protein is CASSLSASEYEQFF. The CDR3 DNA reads TGTGCCAGCAGCTTATCGGCTAGCGAGTACGAGCAGTTCTTC.

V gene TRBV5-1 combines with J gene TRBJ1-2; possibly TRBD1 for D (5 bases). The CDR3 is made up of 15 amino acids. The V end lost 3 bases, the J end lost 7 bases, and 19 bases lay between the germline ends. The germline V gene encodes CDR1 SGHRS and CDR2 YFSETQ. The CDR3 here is CASSSTDGGSSGYTF. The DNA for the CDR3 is TGCGCCAGCAGCTCGACCGACGGGGGATCTAGTGGCTACACCTTC.

CDR3 amino acids: CASSLAGGKTNEKLFF. CDR3 sequence (DNA): TGTGCCAGCAGCCTCGCAGGGGGGAAAACTAATGAAAAACTGTTTTTT. The rearrangement joins TRBV28 to TRBJ1-4, with 7 bases identical to TRBD1. The junction had 8 bases not matched to a gene; V was cut back by 6 bases and J by 1 base. The length of the CDR3 is 16 residues. CDR1 is MDHEN and CDR2 is SYDVKM in the germline V gene.

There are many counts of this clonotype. This chain's CDR3 is CSVEGGIGETQYF. The DNA of the CDR3 is TGCAGCGTTGAGGGTGGGATCGGAGAGACCCAGTACTTC. This sequence joins TRBV29-1 and TRBJ2-5; no reliable D call. Trimming shortened V by 3 bases and J by 4 bases, and 12 bases separated the two germline ends. The V gene's germline CDR1 is SQVTM and CDR2 ANQGSEA. This CDR3 has 13 residues.

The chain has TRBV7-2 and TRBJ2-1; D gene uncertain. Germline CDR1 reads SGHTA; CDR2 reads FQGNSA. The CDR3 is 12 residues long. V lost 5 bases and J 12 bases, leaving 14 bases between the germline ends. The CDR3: CASSLDLNMQFF. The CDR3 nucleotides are TGTGCCAGCAGCCTGGACCTCAATATGCAGTTCTTC.

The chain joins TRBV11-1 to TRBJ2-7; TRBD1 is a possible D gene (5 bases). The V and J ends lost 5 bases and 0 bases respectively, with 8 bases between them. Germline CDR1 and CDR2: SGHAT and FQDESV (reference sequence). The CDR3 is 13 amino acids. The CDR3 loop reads CASSDGASYEQYF. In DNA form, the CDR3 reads TGTGCCAGCAGCGATGGGGCCTCCTACGAGCAGTACTTC.

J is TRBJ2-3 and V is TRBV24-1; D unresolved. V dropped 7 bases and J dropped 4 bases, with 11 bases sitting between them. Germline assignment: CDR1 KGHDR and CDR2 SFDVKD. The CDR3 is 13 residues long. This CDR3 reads CATRGIGADTQYF. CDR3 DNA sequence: TGTGCCACCAGGGGCATAGGTGCAGATACGCAGTATTTT.

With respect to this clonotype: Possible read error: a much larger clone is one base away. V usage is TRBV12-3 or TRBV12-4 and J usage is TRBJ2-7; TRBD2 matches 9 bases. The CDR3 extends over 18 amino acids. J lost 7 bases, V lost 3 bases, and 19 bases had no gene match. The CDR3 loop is CASSFGGGAPVPYNEQYF. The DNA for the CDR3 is TGTGCCAGCAGTTTTGGCGGGGGGGCCCCCGTACCCTACAATGAGCAGTACTTC.

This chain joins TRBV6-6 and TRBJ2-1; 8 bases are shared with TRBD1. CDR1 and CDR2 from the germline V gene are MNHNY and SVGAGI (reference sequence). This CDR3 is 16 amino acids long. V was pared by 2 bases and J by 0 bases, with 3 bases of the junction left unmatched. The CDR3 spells CASSYHDRGSYNEQFF. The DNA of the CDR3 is TGTGCCAGCAGTTACCACGACAGGGGCTCCTACAATGAGCAGTTCTTC.

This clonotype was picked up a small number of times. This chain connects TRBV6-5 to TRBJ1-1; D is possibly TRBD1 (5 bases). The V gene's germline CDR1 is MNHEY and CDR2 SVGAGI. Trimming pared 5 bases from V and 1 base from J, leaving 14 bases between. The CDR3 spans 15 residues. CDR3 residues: CASSPQGQANTEAFF. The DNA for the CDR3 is TGTGCCAGCAGTCCGCAGGGCCAGGCGAACACTGAAGCTTTCTTT.

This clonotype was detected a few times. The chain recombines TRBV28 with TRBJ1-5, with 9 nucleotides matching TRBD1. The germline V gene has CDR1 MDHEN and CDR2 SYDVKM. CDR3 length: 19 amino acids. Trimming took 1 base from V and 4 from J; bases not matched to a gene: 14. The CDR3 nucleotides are TGTGCCAGCAGTTTATTTTCGGGACAGGGAGAGACGTCTAATCAGCCCCAGCATTTT. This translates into CASSLFSGQGETSNQPQHF.

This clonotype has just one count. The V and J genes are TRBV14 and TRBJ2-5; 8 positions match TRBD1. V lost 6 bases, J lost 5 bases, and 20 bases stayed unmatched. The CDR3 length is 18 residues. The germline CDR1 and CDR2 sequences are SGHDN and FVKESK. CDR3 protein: CASSSNDRGFVFGETQYF. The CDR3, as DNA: TGTGCCAGCAGTTCGAATGACAGGGGATTCGTTTTTGGGGAGACCCAGTACTTC.

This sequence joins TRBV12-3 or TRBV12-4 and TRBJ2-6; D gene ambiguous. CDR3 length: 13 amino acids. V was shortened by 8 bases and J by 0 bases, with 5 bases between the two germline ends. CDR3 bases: TGTGCCAGCCTTTCCTCTGGGGCCAACGTCCTGACTTTC. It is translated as CASLSSGANVLTF.